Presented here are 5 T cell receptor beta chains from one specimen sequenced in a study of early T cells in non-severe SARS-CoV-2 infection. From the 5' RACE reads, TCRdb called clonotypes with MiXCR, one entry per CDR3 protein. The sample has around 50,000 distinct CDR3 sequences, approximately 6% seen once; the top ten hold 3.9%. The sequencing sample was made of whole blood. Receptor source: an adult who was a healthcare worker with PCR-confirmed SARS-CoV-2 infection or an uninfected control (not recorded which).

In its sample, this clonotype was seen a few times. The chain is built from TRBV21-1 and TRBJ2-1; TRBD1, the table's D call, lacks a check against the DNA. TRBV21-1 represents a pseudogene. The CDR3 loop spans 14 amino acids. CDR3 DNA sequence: TGTGCCCCCCAGGGAAGGGGCCCCTTCAATGAGCAGTTCTTC. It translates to CAPQGRGPFNEQFF.

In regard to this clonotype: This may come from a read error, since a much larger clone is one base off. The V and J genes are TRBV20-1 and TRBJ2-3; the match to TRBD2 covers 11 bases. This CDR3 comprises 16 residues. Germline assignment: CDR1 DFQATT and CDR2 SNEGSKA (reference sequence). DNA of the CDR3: TGCAGTGCTAGCAAAACCGGGACTAGCGGCACAGATATGCAGTATTTT. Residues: CSASKTGTSGTDMQYF.

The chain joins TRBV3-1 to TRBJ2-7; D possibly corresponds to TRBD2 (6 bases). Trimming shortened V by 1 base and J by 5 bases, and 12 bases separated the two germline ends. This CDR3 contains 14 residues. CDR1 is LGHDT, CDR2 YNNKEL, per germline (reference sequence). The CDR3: CASSQGGDTHEQYF. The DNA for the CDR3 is TGTGCCAGCAGCCAAGGCGGGGATACCCACGAGCAGTACTTC.

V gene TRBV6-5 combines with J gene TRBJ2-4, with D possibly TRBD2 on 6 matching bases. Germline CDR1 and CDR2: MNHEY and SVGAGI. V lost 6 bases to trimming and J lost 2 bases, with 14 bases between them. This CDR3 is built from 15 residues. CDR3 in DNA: TGTGCCAGCAGCTCCACCGGGGGATCCAAAAACATTCAGTACTTC. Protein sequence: CASSSTGGSKNIQYF.

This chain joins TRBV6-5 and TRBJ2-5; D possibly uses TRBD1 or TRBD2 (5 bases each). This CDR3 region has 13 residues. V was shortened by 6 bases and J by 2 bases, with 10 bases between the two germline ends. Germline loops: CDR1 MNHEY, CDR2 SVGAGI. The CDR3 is CASRGDLQETQYF. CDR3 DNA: TGTGCCAGCAGAGGGGACCTTCAAGAGACCCAGTACTTC.